This TCR delta chain came from a study of gamma-delta chains in newborns, infants, children. Across the whole study: Microbial exposure reportedly drives polyclonal innate γδ T cell expansion after birth.

CDR3 length: 15 amino acids. In germline, CDR1 is GEAIGNYY, CDR2 EKD. V lost 0 bases, J lost 3 bases, and 6 bases stayed unmatched. TCRdb processed the reads again with the CATT caller. Of over a thousand delta-chain clones in the sample, roughly 1.1% are singletons; the top ten hold roughly a quarter. The sequence derives from a child in good health. The J gene is TRDJ1, the V gene TRDV2, with 7 bases lining up with TRDD3. Material for sequencing was blood. CDR3 sequence reads: CACDTVGESSDKLIF. In nucleotides, the CDR3 is TGTGCCTGTGACACCGTGGGGGAATCGTCCGATAAACTCATCTTT.